This record covers a single TCR beta chain. This clonotype has a count of ten or more. The target of this receptor is not known. Base qualities are not at hand, and no much larger clone is one base apart. The record originates from a study of T-cell reconstitution after alpha-beta-depleted transplantation in children listed by TCRdb under 2016. The study in broad terms: Using TCR repertoire profiling, the study followed T-cell immune reconstitution in a quantitative way in children after TCRalphabeta/CD19-depleted allogeneic hematopoietic cell transplantation.

The library came from PCR. Instrument used: Illumina HiSeq 2500. TCR libraries were prepared with molecular barcoding, using unique molecular identifiers to normalize TCRbeta repertoire quantification. TCRdb passed the public sequencing reads through fastp at Q25 and MiXCR, retaining productive beta sequences. For every CDR3 protein sequence, its rows merge into one entry that carries the most common genes and DNA. This sample gives some 600,000 distinct CDR3 sequences in total; 16% of them show up just once. The ten largest clones capture approximately 1.1% of the sample. The junction carries 12 bases between V and J, which are trimmed by 4 bases and 2 bases respectively. There are 14 amino acids in the CDR3, from cysteine to phenylalanine inclusive. Only the CDR3 portion is preserved as DNA: 42 bases, with reading frame beginning at the first base. From a lookup of the germline V gene, CDR1 and CDR2 are ENHRY and SYGVKD.

The chain was built from TRBV10-3 and TRBJ2-7; the D region possibly corresponds to TRBD2 (6 bases align). The receptor comes from a human donor who donated a stem cell graft to a child with acute myeloid leukemia. The source was PBMCs from the stem cell graft donor, collected from the stem cell graft. The CDR3: CAISGEVAAYEQYF. The nucleotide sequence reads TGTGCCATCAGTGGGGAAGTAGCGGCCTACGAGCAGTACTTC.